These 20 T cell receptor beta chains share one sample of origin, sequenced in a study of PD-L1 blockade in urothelial cancer. Time point given: pretreatment peripheral blood. The repertoire was sequenced with immunoSEQ multiplex PCR; TCRdb's copy has only in-frame clones and lacks some. The sample shows tens of thousands of clones, roughly 90% of them seen only once. The starting material was PBMCs, obtained around atezolizumab (anti-PD-L1) treatment. The source of these receptors is a man aged 65 to 79 with urothelial cancer.

Only one count was recorded for this clone. The rearrangement links TRBV19 to TRBJ2-7; D is perhaps TRBD1 (6 bases). This CDR3 contains 13 residues. V was pared by 3 bases and J by 2 bases, with 8 bases between. Germline CDR1 is LNHDA and CDR2 is SQIVND (reference sequence). The CDR3 reads CASSMGQPYEQYF. The CDR3 DNA sequence: TGTGCCAGTAGTATGGGACAACCCTACGAGCAGTACTTC.

V and J are TRBV29-1 and TRBJ1-1, with D hard to call. Per the germline V gene, CDR1 is SQVTM and CDR2 is ANQGSEA. The ends were cut back, 3 bases at V and 5 bases at J, with 10 bases in the middle. The CDR3 is made up of 12 amino acids. As DNA, the CDR3 is TGCAGCGTTGAGGTGAGGGAAACTGAAGCTTTCTTT. Encoded protein: CSVEVRETEAFF.

The V and J genes are TRBV10-2 and TRBJ2-7; 10 positions agree with TRBD2. The germline CDR1 and CDR2 sequences are WSHSY and SAAADI. This CDR3 comprises 15 residues. Trimming cost V 3 bases and J 3 bases; bases outside gene matches: 5. The CDR3: CASSDRGLANYEQYF. CDR3 nucleotides: TGCGCCAGCAGTGATCGGGGACTAGCGAACTACGAGCAGTACTTC.

This sequence joins TRBV28 and TRBJ1-4, with 8 bases matching TRBD1. The CDR3 totals 15 residues. Germline values: CDR1 MDHEN, CDR2 SYDVKM. Losses at the gene ends were 3 bases for V and 5 bases for J; bases not matched to a gene: 5. Here the CDR3 reads CASSFWRQGNEKLFF. In DNA form, the CDR3 reads TGTGCCAGCAGTTTTTGGCGACAGGGGAATGAAAAACTGTTTTTT. Filled out from reference TRBV28 and TRBJ1-4, the complete variable domain reads DVKVTQSSRYLVKRTGEKVFLECVQDMDHENMFWYRQDPGLGLRLIYFSYDVKMKEKGDIPEGYSVSREKKERFSLILESASTNQTSMYLCASSFWRQGNEKLFFGSGTQLSVL.

A remark on this clone: A much larger clone differs by one base, so this may be a read error. This likely comes from a read error, as the CDR3 has no conserved phenylalanine or tryptophan at its end. The chain has TRBV2 and TRBJ1-2, with D tentatively TRBD1 (5 bases). Trimming cost V 4 bases and J 4 bases, with 7 bases left between them. Germline V CDR1 and CDR2: SNHLY, FYNNEI. The CDR3 runs to 12 residues. DNA of the CDR3: TGTGCCAGCAGTGGGCAGGGCTATGGCTACACCTTA. Its translation: CASSGQGYGYTL.

The rearrangement joins TRBV30 to TRBJ1-1; D call uncertain. The CDR3 contains 14 residues. The germline V and J ends were trimmed by 0 bases and 6 bases, with 14 bases remaining between them. Germline V CDR1 and CDR2: GTSNPN, SVGIG (reference sequence). Here the CDR3 reads CAWSVGLPEAEAFF. The CDR3 DNA sequence: TGTGCCTGGAGTGTAGGCCTGCCTGAGGCTGAAGCTTTCTTT.

The chain uses TRBV9 and TRBJ2-2; D may be TRBD1 (5 bases). Germline V gives CDR1 SGDLS, CDR2 YYNGEE. V was cut by 3 bases and J by 4 bases, with 10 bases left in between. The CDR3 sequence is 14 residues long. CDR3 nucleotide sequence: TGTGCCAGCAGCGCCGGACACACCACCGGGGAGCTGTTTTTT. This encodes CASSAGHTTGELFF.

The chain carries TRBV27 and TRBJ2-7; D might be TRBD2 (5 bases). CDR3 size: 14 residues. Germline V gene data show CDR1 as MNHEY and CDR2 as SMNVEV (reference sequence). V lost 9 bases and J 0 bases, leaving 15 bases between the germline ends. CDR3 sequence reads: CARKSNRDSYEQYF. DNA for the CDR3: TGTGCCAGGAAATCCAACCGGGACTCCTACGAGCAGTACTTC.

This clone was detected a few times. V and J are TRBV6-1 and TRBJ2-7; 7 bases fit TRBD1. The CDR3 spans 14 residues. Germline CDR1 MNHNS, CDR2 SASEGT. V shed 6 bases, J shed 4 bases, and the junction held 9 bases outside the gene matches. CDR3: CASSARQGPYEQYF. CDR3 nucleotide sequence: TGTGCCAGCAGCGCCCGACAGGGTCCATACGAGCAGTACTTC.

This clone was found a few times. The chain combines TRBV5-1 with TRBJ2-1; D is unclear. V gave up 0 bases and J gave up 4 bases, with 14 bases separating them. The germline gives CDR1 SGHRS, CDR2 YFSETQ. The CDR3 contains 16 residues. This CDR3 is CASSLGARSGYNEQFF. As DNA, the CDR3 is TGCGCCAGCAGCTTGGGGGCCAGGTCTGGGTACAATGAGCAGTTCTTC.

The chain combines TRBV5-1 with TRBJ2-7, with 7 nucleotides matching TRBD1. The V gene end was trimmed by 4 bases and the J gene end by 0 bases; junction bases not matched to a gene: 4. Germline loops: CDR1 SGHRS, CDR2 YFSETQ. The length of the CDR3 is 14 residues. The CDR3 loop reads CASSEDRNSYEQYF. CDR3 sequence (DNA): TGCGCCAGCAGCGAGGACAGGAACTCCTACGAGCAGTACTTC.

This chain uses TRBV2 with TRBJ1-1; 9 bases line up with TRBD1. J lost 4 bases, V lost 5 bases, and 5 bases had no gene match. CDR1 is SNHLY, CDR2 FYNNEI, per germline. This CDR3 is 14 amino acids long. CDR3 amino acids: CASSLDRGLTEAFF. The CDR3 DNA reads as TGTGCCAGCAGTTTGGACAGGGGTCTCACTGAAGCTTTCTTT.

V and J are TRBV5-1 and TRBJ2-3; 12 nucleotides match TRBD2. Germline assignment: CDR1 SGHRS and CDR2 YFSETQ. The CDR3 loop spans 16 amino acids. J lost 4 bases, V lost 4 bases, and 7 bases had no gene match. For the CDR3, the DNA is TGCGCCAGCAGCGCCCCTAGCGGGAGGGTCTCAGATACGCAGTATTTT. This sequence encodes CASSAPSGRVSDTQYF.

The gene calls are TRBV28 and TRBJ2-1; 10 positions agree with TRBD2. Losses at the gene ends were 2 bases for V and 8 bases for J; bases not matched to a gene: 6. This CDR3 contains 15 residues. CDR1 MDHEN and CDR2 SYDVKM come from the germline V gene. Written as DNA, the CDR3 is TGTGCCAGCAGTTTAACTAGCGGGGTTTTGGATGAGCAGTTCTTC. Translating it yields CASSLTSGVLDEQFF.

The CDR3 region is CASSVGAGGEHTQYF. CDR3 coding DNA: TGTGCCAGCAGCGTTGGAGCGGGAGGGGAACATACGCAGTATTTT. The gene calls are TRBV9 and TRBJ2-3; 10 bases fit TRBD2. Trimming took 2 bases from V and 7 from J; bases not matched to a gene: 7. Germline V gives CDR1 SGDLS, CDR2 YYNGEE. The CDR3 extends over 15 amino acids.

This clone has a single count. The gene calls are TRBV29-1 and TRBJ2-3, with 11 bases that match TRBD2. Germline V CDR1 and CDR2: SQVTM, ANQGSEA. The V segment lost 2 bases and the J segment 4 bases; nucleotides outside the gene matches: 14. The CDR3 sequence is 18 residues long. The CDR3 loop reads CSVELAGGTQVRADTQYF. CDR3 nucleotides: TGCAGCGTTGAACTAGCGGGAGGCACCCAGGTCCGAGCAGATACGCAGTATTTT.

The chain couples TRBV5-1 to TRBJ2-4; 8 bases map to TRBD1. CDR3 length: 15 amino acids. The germline CDR1 and CDR2 sequences are SGHRS and YFSETQ. The J segment lost 6 bases and the V segment lost 4 bases, leaving 9 bases of the junction unmatched. The CDR3 sequence: CASSLPQGALNIQYF. DNA of the CDR3: TGCGCCAGCAGCCTGCCGCAGGGGGCATTAAACATTCAGTACTTC.

The chain has TRBV4-1 and TRBJ2-2; 14 nucleotides line up with TRBD2. Germline CDR1 and CDR2: MGHRA and YSYEKL. The CDR3 has 17 residues. The V segment lost 3 bases and the J segment 4 bases; nucleotides outside the gene matches: 4. The CDR3: CASSQEGLAGVTGELFF. The CDR3 bases are TGCGCCAGCAGCCAGGAGGGACTAGCGGGAGTCACCGGGGAGCTGTTTTTT.

This sequence joins TRBV28 and TRBJ2-7; TRBD2 is a possible D gene (5 bases). The CDR3 runs 15 residues. Between the trimmed V and J ends, which lost 2 bases and 1 base, there was a span of 12 bases. Germline V gives CDR1 MDHEN, CDR2 SYDVKM. In DNA form, the CDR3 reads TGTGCCAGCAGTTTAGGTAGGCTAGCATCCTACGAGCAGTACTTC. Amino acids: CASSLGRLASYEQYF. Looking up the rest from reference TRBV28 and TRBJ2-7 gives the full variable domain: DVKVTQSSRYLVKRTGEKVFLECVQDMDHENMFWYRQDPGLGLRLIYFSYDVKMKEKGDIPEGYSVSREKKERFSLILESASTNQTSMYLCASSLGRLASYEQYFGPGTRLTVT.

This chain connects TRBV5-1 to TRBJ2-5; TRBD2 matches 13 bases. The germline V gene has CDR1 SGHRS and CDR2 YFSETQ. V was pared by 6 bases and J by 2 bases, with 7 bases of the junction left unmatched. CDR3 length: 16 residues. The CDR3 here is CASTLSTSGRQETQYF. The CDR3 DNA reads as TGCGCCAGCACCCTTTCGACTAGCGGGAGGCAAGAGACCCAGTACTTC.